This T cell receptor (beta chain) was recovered during a study of blood T cell repertoires in COVID-19. Study background: PBMCs, B-cell-depleted T cells, or T cells provided the cDNA or gDNA that made up the material.

Trimming removed 2 bases from V and 4 bases from J; junction bases left unmatched: 10. This CDR3 region has 16 residues. Germline CDR1 and CDR2: SGDLS and YYNGEE. Per the study methods: Amplifying reference gene primers gave estimates of nucleated cell counts. The assay was immunoSEQ multiplex PCR, and TCRdb's table has in-frame clones only and misses some. Clonal size and the V and J genes are those of that table, whereas D and trimming came from the DNA. The sample yields hundreds of thousands of clones, about nine tenths seen once. This rearrangement joins TRBV9 to TRBJ2-7, with TRBD1 identical over 9 bases. The sequencing input was peripheral blood. This clonotype was sampled from a woman younger than 35 with acute or convalescent COVID-19. CDR3 sequence: CASSVRPGTGHYEQYF. DNA for the CDR3: TGTGCCAGCAGCGTCCGGCCCGGGACAGGGCATTACGAGCAGTACTTC.